The source of this T cell receptor (beta chain) is a study of blood T cell repertoires in COVID-19. Study-level background: Italy, Spain and the United States were the sources of the convalescent and acute COVID-19 samples. From T cells, B-cell-depleted T cells, or PBMCs came the material, which was cDNA or gDNA.

CDR3 length: 12 residues. V lost 4 bases to trimming and J lost 4 bases, with 8 bases between them. In germline, CDR1 is MDHEN, CDR2 SYDVKM. Authors' analysis steps: Amplified reference gene primers provided the basis for estimating nucleated cell counts. Only in-frame clones appear in the TCRdb table, and some are missing; sequencing was by immunoSEQ multiplex PCR. V, J and clone size reflect that table, while D and trimming were determined from the DNA. The table lists roughly 100,000 clones, approximately 89% of them singletons. The clonotype originates from a woman of 80 years or more in a cohort sampled during active COVID-19. This chain links TRBV28 with TRBJ2-7; D is uncertain. Input material: peripheral blood. Here the CDR3 reads CASSSVQYEQYF. The CDR3 DNA reads as TGTGCCAGCAGTTCGGTACAGTACGAGCAGTACTTC.